This T cell receptor beta chain is drawn from a study of blood T cell repertoires in COVID-19. Some clones are missing from TCRdb's copy, which holds only in-frame ones; the method was immunoSEQ multiplex PCR. The data contain some 93,000 clones, around 86% of them singletons. The germline gives CDR1 SGHKS, CDR2 YYEKEE (reference sequence). J gave up 6 bases and V 2 bases, and 2 bases lay outside the gene matches. The CDR3 extends over 14 amino acids. The rearrangement joins TRBV5-5 to TRBJ1-6; 7 bases match TRBD1. The TCR was taken from a man aged 55 to 70 with acute or convalescent COVID-19. Specimen: peripheral blood. CDR3 DNA: TGTGCCAGCAGCTTCAACAGGGGTAATTCACCCCTCCACTTT. Protein: CASSFNRGNSPLHF.